Below are 23 T cell receptor beta chains sequenced from a single sample in a study of tumor-infiltrating lymphocytes in primary liver carcinoma. Starting material for RNA and DNA co-extraction consisted of about 17-31 mg of unsorted bulk tissue. The template, 500 ng total RNA, yielded TCR beta cDNA made with a constant-region primer. A slightly modified ARM-PCR protocol with three nested multiplex PCR rounds produced these TCR beta libraries. Use of TRBV1-TRBV30 forward primers with a C-beta reverse primer characterized the first two PCR rounds, which lasted approximately 11 cycles each. TCRdb re-called the multiplex PCR reads through MiXCR, storing one row per CDR3 protein. This table has about 110,000 distinct CDR3 sequences, roughly 80% appearing once. The specimen was liver tumor tissue from sampling region 3. Subset specified: tumor region T3, left-lateral pole. The receptors were sampled from a man in his forties with primary liver carcinoma and hepatitis B virus infection.

With respect to this clonotype: The conserved final phenylalanine or tryptophan is absent from the CDR3, which likely points to a read error. This sequence joins TRBV12-5 and TRBJ2-5; maybe TRBD1 (5 bases). The CDR3 extends over 13 amino acids. The germline gives CDR1 LGHNT, CDR2 FRNRAP. The CDR3 reads CASDLVGEETQYL. The CDR3 DNA sequence: TGTGCTAGTGATTTGGTAGGGGAAGAGACCCAGTACTTA.

This clonotype appeared many times. The CDR3 DNA reads TGTGCCAGCAGTCGAACCCCCAGGGGGCGATTCGGCGAGACCCAGTACTTC. Translation gives CASSRTPRGRFGETQYF. The gene calls are TRBV6-2 or TRBV6-3 and TRBJ2-5, with TRBD1 matching 8 bases. V dropped 5 bases and J dropped 5; count of bases not matched to a gene: 16. CDR3 length equals 17 residues. Looked up from germline, CDR1 is MNHEY and CDR2 is SVGEGT.

This clonotype was detected a few times. A much bigger clone sits one base away, suggesting this may be a read error. The gene calls are TRBV28 and TRBJ1-6; D gene unclear. Germline lookup yields CDR1 MDHEN and CDR2 SYDVKM. The CDR3 extends over 12 amino acids. The CDR3 is CASSLRASHLHF. The CDR3 DNA reads as TGTGCCAGCAGTTTACGCGCTTCACACCTCCACTTT.

This rearrangement joins TRBV29-1 to TRBJ1-1; D not certain. There are 15 residues in the CDR3. Germline CDR1 is SQVTM and CDR2 is ANQGSEA. V dropped 4 bases and J dropped 0 bases, with 15 bases sitting between them. This CDR3 reads CSVGSGWAMNTEAFF. The CDR3 DNA reads as TGCAGCGTTGGTTCCGGGTGGGCTATGAACACTGAAGCTTTCTTT.

The genes are TRBV4-1 and TRBJ1-6; 11 bases fit TRBD1. Germline V CDR1 and CDR2: MGHRA, YSYEKL. With 6 bases clipped from V and 7 bases from J, the junction kept 11 bases outside the gene matches. The CDR3 contains 17 residues. In DNA, the CDR3 is TGCGCCAGCAGTCAGGACAGGGGGCTGTCTATGAATTCACCCCTCCACTTT. As protein: CASSQDRGLSMNSPLHF.

With respect to this clonotype: The germline gene is not matched at one end of the junction; a read error may be the cause. The chain carries TRBV6-1 and TRBJ2-6, with D perhaps TRBD1 (6 bases). Germline V lookup: CDR1 MNHNS, CDR2 SASEGT. The CDR3 length is 15 residues. CDR3 bases: TGTGCCAGCAGTAAAGCACAGGGTGGGGCCAACGTTCTGACTTTC. Protein: CASSKAQGGANVLTF.

With regard to this clonotype: This clone may be a read error of a much larger clone one base away. This chain links TRBV28 with TRBJ1-2; D not certain. The CDR3 has 14 residues. The germline gives CDR1 MDHEN, CDR2 SYDVKM. CDR3 DNA sequence: TGTGCCAGCAGTTCCAATTACGGGGTCTATGGCTACATCTTC. It is translated as CASSSNYGVYGYIF.

The chain links TRBV29-1 to TRBJ2-1; no clear D gene. The CDR3 contains 13 residues. CDR1 and CDR2 from the germline V gene are SQVTM and ANQGSEA. V was clipped by 6 bases and J by 4 bases, with 13 bases between them. The CDR3 region is CSVWEIAYNEQFF. The CDR3 DNA is TGCAGCGTGTGGGAAATAGCTTACAATGAGCAGTTCTTC.

As regards this clonotype: This CDR3 is missing its conserved last phenylalanine or tryptophan, likely due to a read error. The limits of the CDR3 on the DNA are not certain, so only TCRdb's listed CDR3 is given. The chain uses TRBV6-2 or TRBV6-3 and TRBJ2-7; the DNA was not compared with TRBD2, the D call given in the table. The CDR3 length equals 14 residues, ends included. Germline values: CDR1 MNHEY, CDR2 SVGEGT. The chain's CDR3 is CAGKRLQEGYEQHL.

Details on this clonotype: At one end the junction does not follow the germline gene, possibly because of a read error. The gene calls are TRBV29-1 and TRBJ2-5; 7 nucleotides match TRBD2. The CDR3 spans 15 residues. Per germline, CDR1 SQVTM and CDR2 ANQGSEA. The CDR3 here is CRVGGTCGSRETQYF. Written as DNA, the CDR3 is TGCAGGGTTGGTGGGACTTGCGGGAGTAGGGAGACCCAGTACTTC.

As to this clonotype: One end of the junction fails to match germline, which may point to a read error. The chain links TRBV12-3 or TRBV12-4 to TRBJ2-1, with 7 nucleotides matching TRBD2. The CDR3 is 15 residues long. The CDR3 bases are TGTGACAGCAGTTTAAAGGGAGGGCGCTACAATGAGCAGTTCTTC. Protein product: CDSSLKGGRYNEQFF.

Turning to this clonotype: Since no conserved phenylalanine or tryptophan closes the CDR3, a read error is the likely cause. The chain has TRBV11-2 and TRBJ2-6; D is uncertain. CDR1 SGHAT and CDR2 FQNNGV come from the germline V gene. The CDR3 extends over 15 amino acids. CDR3 in amino acids: CASSIDMAGANVLTL. The CDR3, as DNA: TGTGCTAGCAGCATTGACATGGCTGGGGCCAACGTCCTGACTCTC.

Notes on this clonotype: Germline is not matched at one junction end, which may reflect a read error. The chain links TRBV12-3 or TRBV12-4 to TRBJ2-2; TRBD2 aligns across 7 bases. This CDR3 is 14 amino acids long. CDR3 DNA: TGTGCCAGCAGGTTAGCGGGCTACACCGGGGAGCTGTTTTTT. Its translation: CASRLAGYTGELFF.

About this clonotype itself: A much bigger clone sits one base away, suggesting this may be a read error. The V gene is TRBV28, the J gene TRBJ1-6; the D is unclear. The CDR3 is 12 amino acids. Trimming left V 2 bases short and J 9 bases short, with 5 bases between. Germline V gene data show CDR1 as MDHEN and CDR2 as SYDVKM. CDR3 region: CASSLRTSPLHF. The CDR3 bases are TGTGCCAGCAGTTTACGCACTTCACCCCTCCACTTT.

This clonotype appeared many times. A much larger clone lies one base from this, so it may be a read error. The DNA is left out, because the CDR3 cannot be placed on it with certainty; the CDR3 is given as TCRdb lists it. V usage is TRBV6-5 and J usage is TRBJ1-2; the table's D call of TRBD1 was not tested on the DNA. Counting both end residues, the CDR3 totals 14 amino acids. The germline gives CDR1 MNHEY, CDR2 SVGAGI. CDR3 sequence reads: CASSRPGVGYGNTF.

This clonotype was counted ten times or more. The chain carries TRBV30 and TRBJ2-2, with 9 nucleotides matching TRBD1. The germline V gene encodes CDR1 GTSNPN and CDR2 SVGIG (reference sequence). The CDR3 extends over 15 amino acids. V shed 5 bases and J 2 bases; nucleotides not matched to a gene: 6. The CDR3 nucleotides read TGTGCCTGGCCCGGACAGGGGATAAACACCGGGGAGCTGTTTTTT. This encodes CAWPGQGINTGELFF.

The gene calls are TRBV6-6 and TRBJ2-7; either TRBD1 or TRBD2 may supply D (5 bases each). This CDR3 region has 16 residues. CDR1 and CDR2 (germline): MNHNY, SVGAGI (reference sequence). The DNA for the CDR3 is TGTGCCGGCAGTCATTCCCCGGGACGCAGCTCCTACGAGCAGTATGTC. This codes for CAGSHSPGRSSYEQYV.

In regard to this clonotype: At one end, the junction sequence differs from germline, possibly due to a read error. The CDR3 is CASSLTGGSSGANVLTF. For the CDR3, the DNA is TGTGCCAGCAGCTTAACGGGGGGGAGCTCTGGGGCCAATGTCCTGACTTTC. This chain joins TRBV7-3 and TRBJ2-6; 7 nucleotides match TRBD2. Germline CDR1 SGHTA, CDR2 FQGTGA. The CDR3 is made up of 17 amino acids.

Comment on this clonotype: At one end, the junction sequence differs from germline, possibly due to a read error. The chain recombines TRBV5-4 with TRBJ1-1; maybe TRBD1 (6 bases). The length of the CDR3 is 16 residues. Germline CDR1 SGHNT, CDR2 YYREEE (reference sequence). For the CDR3, the DNA is TGTGCCAGCAGTTCAGGGGAGCGGGGACGGAACAATGAAGCTTTCTTT. Its protein is CASSSGERGRNNEAFF.

The V gene is TRBV4-2, the J gene TRBJ1-3; TRBD1 aligns across 9 bases. From germline, CDR1 is LGHNA and CDR2 YNFKEQ. CDR3 length: 21 amino acids. The CDR3 sequence is CTCSQEGLTGGRITSGNTIYF. CDR3 coding DNA: TGTACCTGCAGCCAAGAAGGCTTGACAGGGGGTCGTATTACCTCTGGAAACACCATATATTTT.

As regards this clonotype: Since a much larger clone is just one base distant, this may be a read error. The chain carries TRBV30 and TRBJ1-1; TRBD1 might be the D (5 bases). The CDR3 has 13 residues. The germline V gene has CDR1 GTSNPN and CDR2 SVGIG (reference sequence). Trimming shortened V by 1 base and J by 6 bases, and 12 bases separated the two germline ends. The CDR3, as DNA: TGTGCCTGGAGTGCATCTTGGGACTCTGAAGCTTTCTTT. Amino acids: CAWSASWDSEAFF. Combining the CDR3 with reference TRBV30 and TRBJ1-1 gives the whole variable domain SQTIHQWPATLVQPVGSPLSLECTVEGTSNPNLYWYRQAAGRGLQLLFYSVGIGQISSEVPQNLSASRPQDRQFILSSKKLLLSDSGFYLCAWSASWDSEAFFGQGTRLTVV.

This clonotype came up once. An end of the junction does not agree with germline; a read error may underlie this. The chain is built from TRBV28 and TRBJ2-7, with a weak D call TRBD2 (6 bases). From germline, CDR1 is MDHEN and CDR2 SYDVKM. The CDR3 totals 16 residues. CDR3 sequence: CARSSPRGILSYEQYF. CDR3 sequence (DNA): TGTGCCAGAAGTTCGCCCCGGGGGATTCTCTCCTACGAGCAGTACTTC.

Details on this clonotype: One junction end disagrees with the germline gene, perhaps due to a read error. The gene calls are TRBV4-2 and TRBJ2-4; D unclear. The CDR3 is 15 residues long. CDR1 is LGHNA, CDR2 YNFKEQ, per germline. CDR3 amino acids: CASSQGVNPNSIQNF. CDR3 DNA: TGTGCCAGCAGCCAAGGCGTGAATCCCAATAGCATTCAGAACTTC.